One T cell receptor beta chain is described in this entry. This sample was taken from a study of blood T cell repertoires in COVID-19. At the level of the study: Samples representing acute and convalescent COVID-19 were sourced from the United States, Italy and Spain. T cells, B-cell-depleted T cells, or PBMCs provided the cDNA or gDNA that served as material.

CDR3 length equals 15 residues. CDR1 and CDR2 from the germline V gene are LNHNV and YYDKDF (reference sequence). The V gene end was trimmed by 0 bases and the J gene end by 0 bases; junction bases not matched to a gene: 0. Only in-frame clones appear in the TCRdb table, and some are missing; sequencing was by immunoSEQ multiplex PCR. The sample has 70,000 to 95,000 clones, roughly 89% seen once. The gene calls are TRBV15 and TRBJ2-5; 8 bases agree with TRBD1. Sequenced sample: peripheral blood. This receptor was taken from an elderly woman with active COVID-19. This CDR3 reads CATSREGQDQETQYF. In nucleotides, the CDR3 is TGTGCCACCAGCAGAGAGGGACAGGACCAAGAGACCCAGTACTTC. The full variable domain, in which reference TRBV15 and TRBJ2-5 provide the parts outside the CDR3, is DAMVIQNPRYQVTQFGKPVTLSCSQTLNHNVMYWYQQKSSQAPKLLFHYYDKDFNNEADTPDNFQSRRPNTSFCFLDIRSPGLGDTAMYLCATSREGQDQETQYFGPGTRLLVL.